A selection of T cell receptor beta chains follows, all from one sample in a study of blood T cells in healthy people across ages. TCRdb analysed the 5' RACE reads with MiXCR anew, one entry per CDR3 protein. Of some 1.5 million distinct CDR3 sequences listed, approximately 43% are singletons. Sequences were obtained from blood. These receptors originate from a woman under 30 in good health. Both conserved end residues are part of each CDR3. A D gene is named only where the DNA matches it firmly. Only part of the rows carry a size: once, few, many, or a class if the clone is expanded.

>NA|TRBV6-6|NA|TRBJ1-2
CASRSGTDRYTF
TGTGCCAGCAGGTCCGGGACGGACCGCTACACCTTC
>NA|TRBV9|NA|TRBJ2-5
CASGARLEETQYF
TGTGCCAGCGGGGCCCGATTGGAGGAGACCCAGTACTTC
>few|TRBV20-1|TRBD2|TRBJ2-3
CSAKAPSGSHTDTQYF
TGCAGTGCTAAGGCCCCTAGCGGATCACACACAGATACGCAGTATTTT
>NA|TRBV14|TRBD1|TRBJ1-1
CASSQRTGTGFGAFF
TGTGCCAGCAGCCAACGAACCGGGACAGGGTTTGGGGCTTTCTTT
>many|TRBV12-3/TRBV12-4|NA|TRBJ1-2
CASSPTANYGYTF
TGTGCCAGCAGTCCAACAGCTAACTATGGCTACACCTTC
>many|TRBV7-2|NA|TRBJ2-1
CASSLARGYNEQFF
TGTGCCAGCAGCTTAGCTAGGGGTTACAATGAGCAGTTCTTC
>NA|TRBV4-3|NA|TRBJ2-2
CASSQKGLYTEELFF
TGCGCCAGCAGCCAAAAGGGTCTTTACACCGAGGAGCTGTTTTTT
>NA|TRBV7-2|NA|TRBJ2-1
CASSLRETEQFF
TGTGCCAGCAGCTTAAGGGAGACTGAGCAGTTCTTC
>NA|TRBV5-1|NA|TRBJ1-4
CASSLDRRSSNEKLFF
TGCGCCAGCAGCTTGGACAGGCGCTCTTCTAATGAAAAACTGTTTTTT
>NA|TRBV7-2|NA|TRBJ1-5
CASSLQVSNQPQHF
TGTGCCAGCAGCCTACAGGTTAGCAATCAGCCCCAGCATTTT
>NA|TRBV3-1|NA|TRBJ2-7
CASSQGQRLYEQYF
TGTGCCAGCAGCCAGGGGCAGCGACTCTACGAGCAGTACTTC
>NA|TRBV25-1|TRBD2|TRBJ2-6
CATAGGSGANVLTF
TGTGCCACCGCGGGGGGGTCTGGGGCCAACGTCCTGACTTTC
>few|TRBV12-3/TRBV12-4|NA|TRBJ2-7
CASSLVGSYSSYNEQYF
TGTGCCAGCAGTTTAGTTGGTAGCTATAGCTCCTACAATGAGCAGTACTTC
>NA|TRBV5-1|TRBD1|TRBJ1-1
CASSPGQGQTEAFF
TGCGCCAGCAGCCCAGGACAGGGACAGACTGAAGCTTTCTTT
>NA|TRBV7-3|TRBD2|TRBJ2-1
CASSQLAGALYNEQFF
TGTGCCAGCAGTCAGCTAGCGGGAGCGCTTTACAATGAGCAGTTCTTC
>NA|TRBV18|TRBD2|TRBJ2-3
CASSPEGFAGDTDTQYF
TGTGCCAGCTCACCGGAGGGTTTTGCGGGAGACACAGATACGCAGTATTTT
>NA|TRBV29-1|TRBD1|TRBJ2-3
CSVMGTGGVSDTQYF
TGCAGCGTTATGGGGACAGGGGGCGTCTCAGATACGCAGTATTTT
>NA|TRBV12-3/TRBV12-4|NA|TRBJ1-6
CASRENRVSSYNSPLHF
TGTGCCAGCAGAGAGAATAGGGTTAGCTCCTATAATTCACCCCTCCACTTT
>few|TRBV19|TRBD2|TRBJ2-5
CASTLTGLAGKETQYF
TGTGCCAGTACCCTTACGGGACTAGCGGGGAAAGAGACCCAGTACTTC
>NA|TRBV6-6|NA|TRBJ2-7
CASSYSPGHHGAQYF
TGTGCCAGCAGTTACTCCCCCGGACACCACGGGGCCCAGTACTTC
>NA|TRBV28|NA|TRBJ2-7
CASRQGGTYNEQYF
TGTGCCAGCAGGCAGGGGGGTACCTACAATGAGCAGTACTTC
>NA|TRBV20-1|NA|TRBJ1-6
CSATPRSTNSPLHF
TGCAGTGCCACTCCACGGAGCACAAATTCACCCCTCCACTTT
>few|TRBV7-2|NA|TRBJ2-7
CASSLLPPNEQYF
TGTGCCAGCAGCTTACTCCCGCCGAATGAGCAGTACTTC
>NA|TRBV7-2|NA|TRBJ2-3
CASSVMTSTDTQYF
TGTGCCAGCAGCGTCATGACTAGCACAGATACGCAGTATTTT